The sequence of this T cell receptor beta chain was determined in a study of graft-versus-host responses after intestinal transplantation (dated by TCRdb to the early 2020s). Regarding the research as a whole: Recipients received multivisceral, liver-intestinal, or isolated intestinal transplants. Every recipient was given anti-thymocyte globulin induction, followed by roughly 3 years of maintenance tacrolimus and steroids. After intestinal transplantation, graft-versus-host and host-versus-graft alloreactive T cell clones were followed in the graft, circulation and bone marrow using bulk TCR-beta CDR3 sequencing. Alloreactive clones were identified by sequencing pre-transplant mixed lymphocyte reaction products and comparing them with unstimulated pre-transplant donor and recipient T cells. The cohort enrolled about two dozen intestinal transplant recipients, one of whom was a retransplant, and a few patients without pretransplant specimens were excluded. A peak of at least 4% donor T cells among recipient peripheral blood mononuclear cells was the definition used for donor T cell macrochimerism. Rather than going through the commercial service, samples from a few later patients were sequenced in-house on an Illumina MiSeq and processed with MiXCR.

Turning to this clone: The antigen this receptor binds is unknown. No base quality values were provided; no much bigger clone lies one nucleotide off.

The library was made by the immunoSEQ multiplex PCR assay. For most patients, genomic DNA was isolated with the Qiagen DNeasy Blood and Tissue Kit and shipped frozen to Adaptive Biotechnologies for TCR sequencing. High-throughput TCR-beta CDR3 sequencing of genomic DNA from most patients was performed by Adaptive Biotechnologies. Regarding the original processing steps: TCR sequencing data were retrieved from Adaptive's ImmunoSEQ software for more than 15 patients, whereas three other patients were processed with MiXCR and VDJtools. To correct CD4 versus CD8 sorting errors, sequences present in both subsets at a frequency ratio below 5:1 were removed. CDR3 nucleotide sequences shared between donor and recipient were removed because their origin could not be assigned. To count as alloreactive, a clone needed at least 2-fold expansion over unstimulated cells and a minimum CFSE-low frequency of 0.002% (template counts) or 0.001% (read counts). A clone was considered mappable if detected in the sequenced pre-transplant spleen, lymph node, or MLR CFSE-low populations of the donor or recipient. The cumulative frequency of alloreactive clones was calculated as a percentage of all sequences, weighted by copy number. This immuneACCESS table, as held by TCRdb, lists in-frame sequences with V and J called but not all clones. Of the missing ones, under half trace to an unresolved V gene in checked studies; the others have no known cause. V, J and clone size are those of that table, while D and trimming were read from the DNA. The sample profile shows tens of thousands of clones; around 83% of them were found once. About 17% of the sample is in the top ten clones.

According to the study, the label for this sample's time point signals: cells obtained before transplantation from donor or recipient. CD3+CD4+ and CD3+CD8+ populations were FACS-sorted from unstimulated pre-transplant donor and recipient cells taken from spleen or lymph nodes. Findings and caveats that apply to the study as a whole: Early after transplant, peak levels of circulating GvH clones were found to be associated with declines in HvG clones. High GvH to HvG T cell clonal ratios were observed in the allografts of patients with donor T cell macrochimerism. The conclusions were limited by the relatively low number and heterogeneity of the intestinal transplant patients. GvH clones were detected in recipient bone marrow, and some of these GvH clones were observed earlier in ileal mucosa or blood, consistent with an intestinal mucosal origin.

The TCR originated in a human donor who received an intestinal transplant. The material was unstimulated CD8+ T cells sorted from spleen or lymph node cells, obtained before intestinal transplant.

The CDR3 region has the sequence CASSWSRENYGYTF. The bases read TGTGCCAGCAGTTGGAGCAGGGAGAACTATGGCTACACCTTC. The V and J genes are TRBV28 and TRBJ1-2; possibly the D gene is TRBD1, per 5 matching bases. V gives up 4 bases and J gives up 2 bases, and the segment between their germline ends measures 11 bases. Spanning cysteine to phenylalanine, the CDR3 consists of 14 amino acids. The retained sequence is limited to the CDR3, 42 bases, with the frame set at the first base. CDR1 and CDR2 are read off the germline V gene as MDHEN and SYDVKM.